This entry describes one T cell receptor (beta chain). Within the sample, other DNA sequences also encode this same CDR3. This CDR3 has 13 residues. Trimming removed 2 bases at V and 1 base at J, with 6 bases between. Germline CDR1 and CDR2: SGDLS and YYNGEE. Original analysis: Reference gene primers were amplified, and this amplification served to estimate nucleated cell counts. Method: immunoSEQ multiplex PCR; TCRdb's copy keeps in-frame clones and lacks some. That table furnishes V, J and clone size, whereas the DNA furnished D and trimming. The sample lists approximately 500,000 clones, about 89% seen once, with 7.5% to 9% in the top ten. This sample is part of a study of blood T cell repertoires in COVID-19. Study context: From T cells, B-cell-depleted T cells, or PBMCs came the material, which was cDNA or gDNA.

Followed over time, Seattle patients had been enrolled while infection was active. The sequenced material came from peripheral blood. J is TRBJ1-1 and V is TRBV9; unclear D gene. The sequence came from a woman aged 50 to 65 with COVID-19, enrolled during active disease. This CDR3 reads CASSVRGNTEAFF. DNA of the CDR3: TGTGCCAGCAGCGTCCGAGGGAACACTGAAGCTTTCTTT.